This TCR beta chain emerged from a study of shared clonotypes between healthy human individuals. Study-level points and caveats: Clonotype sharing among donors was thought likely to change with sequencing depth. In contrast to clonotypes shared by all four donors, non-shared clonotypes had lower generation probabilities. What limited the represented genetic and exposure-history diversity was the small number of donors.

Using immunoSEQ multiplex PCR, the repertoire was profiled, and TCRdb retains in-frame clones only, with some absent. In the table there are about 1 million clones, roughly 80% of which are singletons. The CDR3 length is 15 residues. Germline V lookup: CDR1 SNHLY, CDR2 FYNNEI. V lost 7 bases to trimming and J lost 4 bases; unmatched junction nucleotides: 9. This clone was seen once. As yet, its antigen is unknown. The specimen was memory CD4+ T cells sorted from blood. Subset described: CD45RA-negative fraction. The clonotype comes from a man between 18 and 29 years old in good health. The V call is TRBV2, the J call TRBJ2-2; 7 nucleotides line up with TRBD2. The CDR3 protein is CASIPGTTLTGELFF. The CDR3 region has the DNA TGTGCCAGCATCCCCGGGACTACCCTCACCGGGGAGCTGTTTTTT.